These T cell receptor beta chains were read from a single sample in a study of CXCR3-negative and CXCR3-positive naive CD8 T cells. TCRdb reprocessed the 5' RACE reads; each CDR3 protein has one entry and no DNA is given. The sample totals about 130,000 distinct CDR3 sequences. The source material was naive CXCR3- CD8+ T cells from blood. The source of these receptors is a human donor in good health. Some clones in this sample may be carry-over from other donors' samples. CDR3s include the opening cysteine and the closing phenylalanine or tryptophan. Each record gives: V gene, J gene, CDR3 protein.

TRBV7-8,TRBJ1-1,CASSAGQLSIFSEAFF
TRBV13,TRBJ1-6,CASSLALGGANSPLHF
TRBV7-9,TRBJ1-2,CASSFPRLDYGYTF
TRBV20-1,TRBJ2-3,CSAPDWTISTDTQYF
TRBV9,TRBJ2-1,CASTGLAGPNEQFF
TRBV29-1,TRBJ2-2,CSTTKNTGELFF
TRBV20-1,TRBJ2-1,CSARDRSRSLIYEQFF
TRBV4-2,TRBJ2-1,CASSQAASGGPDEQFF
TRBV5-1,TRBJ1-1,CASSLVLGLNTEAFF
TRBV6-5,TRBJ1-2,CASSYGYGYTF
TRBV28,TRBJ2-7,CASSSPILPYSGRVGEQYF
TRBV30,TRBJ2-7,CAWSVSPRDSYEQYF
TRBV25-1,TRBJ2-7,CASSDSLRHEQYF
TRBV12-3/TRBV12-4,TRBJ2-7,CASSWTQSSYEQYF
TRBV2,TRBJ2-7,CASSVTGSYEQYF
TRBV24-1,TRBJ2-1,CATSDSWEGEQFF
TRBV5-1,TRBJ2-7,CASSLEGQGAYEQYF
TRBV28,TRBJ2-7,CASRYGTGLIGEQYF
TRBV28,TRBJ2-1,CASSLIGDSYNEQFF
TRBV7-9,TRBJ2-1,CASSLALAMTYNEQFF
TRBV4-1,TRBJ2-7,CASSQDPPLTSGGSYEQYF
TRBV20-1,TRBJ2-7,CSARWDRGLYEQYF
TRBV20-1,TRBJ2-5,CSARSSPGTSVRAAETQYF
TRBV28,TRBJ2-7,CASSPGESSLAYEQYF
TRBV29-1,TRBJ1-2,CSVPVQGHQGYTF
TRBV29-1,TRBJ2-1,CSVVEREGSYNEQFF
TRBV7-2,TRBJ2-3,CASSFGGTDTQYF
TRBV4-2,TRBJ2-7,CASSQPGLDIDEQYF
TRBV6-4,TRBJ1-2,CARIRQSLANYGYTF
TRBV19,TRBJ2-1,CASSIVLRDPSYNEQFF
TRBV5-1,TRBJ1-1,CASSFKNTEAFF
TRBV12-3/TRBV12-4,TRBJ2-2,CASSADRGQGTGELFF
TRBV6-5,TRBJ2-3,CASSYEVAGLSTDTQYF
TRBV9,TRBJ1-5,CASNEDSSNQPQHF
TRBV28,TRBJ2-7,CASSDPRTNYEQYF
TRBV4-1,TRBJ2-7,CASSQEAFSNEQYF
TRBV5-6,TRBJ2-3,CASSLLPDTQYF
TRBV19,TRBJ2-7,CASSISPANEQYF
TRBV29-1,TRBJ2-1,CSVCSGRWNEQIF
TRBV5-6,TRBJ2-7,CASSLGQPGEQYF
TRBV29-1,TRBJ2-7,CSVRQDGTYEQYF
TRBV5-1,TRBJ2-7,CASSTGLAGGHEQYF
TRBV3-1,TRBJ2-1,CASSQELTGPPRDNEQFF
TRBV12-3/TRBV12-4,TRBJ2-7,CASTLGGRDYEQYF
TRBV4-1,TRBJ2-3,CASSQEGTQSEF
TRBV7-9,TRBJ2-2,CASSGGLAGSTGELFF
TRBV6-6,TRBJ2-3,CASSSPRDPPTDTQYF
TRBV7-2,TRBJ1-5,CASSLVGSYGQPQHF
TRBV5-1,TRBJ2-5,CASSPQIPAGVGETQYF
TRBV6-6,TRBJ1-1,CASSYSIRGNTEAFF
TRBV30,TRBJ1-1,CAWNAGHNMNTEAFF